A selection of T cell receptor beta chains follows, all from one sample in a study of cytomegalovirus exposure and HLA in healthy donors. Clones were sequenced by immunoSEQ multiplex PCR, and TCRdb holds only the in-frame ones, with some missing. Its table lists over 200,000 clones. Sequences were obtained from PBMCs. The receptors stem from a woman in her twenties or thirties in good health and CMV-seropositive. CDR3s include the opening cysteine and the closing phenylalanine or tryptophan. Each record gives: J gene, D gene, V gene, CDR3 protein, CDR3 DNA. A D gene is named only where the DNA matches it firmly.

TRBJ1-4 TRBD1 TRBV6-1 CASSEGDSNEKLFF TGTGCCAGCAGTGAGGGGGACAGTAATGAAAAACTGTTTTTT
TRBJ2-7 . TRBV5-1 CASSLDITYEQYF TGCGCCAGCAGCTTAGACATTACCTACGAGCAGTACTTC
TRBJ1-2 . TRBV19 CASRTGTGSGGYTF TGTGCCAGTAGAACCGGTACAGGGTCGGGAGGCTACACCTTC
TRBJ1-4 TRBD1 TRBV7-2 CASSLALGQGAVELFF TGTGCCAGCAGCTTAGCACTGGGACAGGGGGCGGTGGAACTGTTTTTT
TRBJ1-2 . TRBV2 CASSEALPGVGYGYTF TGTGCCAGCAGTGAAGCGCTTCCGGGGGTCGGTTATGGCTACACCTTC
TRBJ1-3 . TRBV7-9 CASSSQGGGNTIYF TGTGCCAGCAGCTCGCAGGGAGGAGGAAACACCATATATTTT
TRBJ2-2 TRBD2 TRBV6-1 CASSVSSGGETGELFF TGTGCCAGCAGTGTTTCAAGCGGGGGCGAAACCGGGGAGCTGTTTTTT
TRBJ2-7 . TRBV7-8 CASSPGLQEQYF TGTGCCAGCAGCCCAGGACTGCAAGAGCAGTACTTC
TRBJ2-7 . TRBV27 CASSFASGGSSYEQYF TGTGCCAGCAGTTTCGCCTCGGGGGGCAGCTCCTACGAGCAGTACTTC
TRBJ2-3 TRBD1 TRBV5-1 CASRHRGPLDTQYF TGCGCCAGCAGACATAGGGGGCCTCTAGATACGCAGTATTTT